These 30 T cell receptor beta chains came from one sample sequenced in a study of shared clonotypes between healthy human individuals. Clones were sequenced by immunoSEQ multiplex PCR, and TCRdb holds only the in-frame ones, with some missing. This table has approximately 400,000 clones, roughly 96% appearing once. Sequencing was performed on memory CD8+ T cells sorted from blood. Subset defined: CD45RO+ cells pooled with CCR7-negative TemRA cells. Source of these receptors: a man aged 25-45 years in good health.

V usage is TRBV6-5 and J usage is TRBJ1-5; D unresolved. CDR1 MNHEY and CDR2 SVGAGI come from the germline V gene. Trimming shortened V by 0 bases and J by 6 bases, and 6 bases separated the two germline ends. The CDR3 has 13 amino acids. CDR3 sequence: CASSYSAGQPQHF. The CDR3 DNA reads as TGTGCCAGCAGTTACTCCGCGGGTCAGCCCCAGCATTTT.

The V gene is TRBV19, the J gene TRBJ2-7; D not certain. V lost 5 bases, J lost 2 bases, and 16 bases lay in between. The germline V gene encodes CDR1 LNHDA and CDR2 SQIVND (reference sequence). This CDR3 is built from 15 residues. CDR3 nucleotides: TGTGCCAGTAGTCCCGCACAGCGAAATACCTACGAGCAGTACTTC. This sequence encodes CASSPAQRNTYEQYF. Together with reference TRBV19 and TRBJ2-7, the CDR3 gives the full variable domain: DGGITQSPKYLFRKEGQNVTLSCEQNLNHDAMYWYRQDPGQGLRLIYYSQIVNDFQKGDIAEGYSVSREKKESFPLTVTSAQKNPTAFYLCASSPAQRNTYEQYFGPGTRLTVT.

The rearrangement joins TRBV4-1 to TRBJ2-2; D not certain. There are 14 residues in the CDR3. The V end lost 4 bases, the J end lost 2 bases, and 8 bases lay between the germline ends. Per the germline V gene, CDR1 is MGHRA and CDR2 is YSYEKL. CDR3 sequence: CASSPRYNTGELFF. As DNA, the CDR3 is TGCGCCAGCAGCCCCCGTTACAACACCGGGGAGCTGTTTTTT.

The rearrangement joins TRBV6-4 to TRBJ1-1; unclear D gene. Germline CDR1 and CDR2: MRHNA and SNTAGT. Trimming took off 4 bases at V and 2 bases at J, with 8 bases between the two ends. This CDR3 is 13 amino acids long. CDR3 DNA sequence: TGTGCCAGCAGTGTAGAGCTAAACACTGAAGCTTTCTTT. This sequence encodes CASSVELNTEAFF.

The chain links TRBV29-1 to TRBJ1-3, with D possibly matching TRBD1 (6 bases). Germline CDR1 SQVTM, CDR2 ANQGSEA. The CDR3 has 14 amino acids. Trimming pared 4 bases from V and 4 bases from J, leaving 14 bases between. CDR3 residues: CSVAGHDRGNTIYF. CDR3 bases: TGCAGCGTTGCGGGCCACGACAGGGGAAACACCATATATTTT. Filled out from reference TRBV29-1 and TRBJ1-3, the complete variable domain reads SAVISQKPSRDICQRGTSLTIQCQVDSQVTMMFWYRQQPGQSLTLIATANQGSEATYESGFVIDKFPISRPNLTFSTLTVSNMSPEDSSIYLCSVAGHDRGNTIYFGEGSWLTVV.

This chain links TRBV6-6 with TRBJ2-7, with TRBD2 matching over 8 bases. CDR3 size: 14 residues. The junction had 11 bases not matched to a gene; V was cut back by 7 bases and J by 6 bases. Germline V gives CDR1 MNHNY, CDR2 SVGAGI (reference sequence). The CDR3 DNA reads as TGTGCCAGCACCCGTTTGGAGCGGGAGTTCGAGCAGTACTTC. Residues: CASTRLEREFEQYF.

The chain joins TRBV29-1 to TRBJ1-1; 9 bases match TRBD1. Unmatched junction bases numbered 17, after V lost 5 bases and J lost 4 bases. The germline CDR1 and CDR2 sequences are SQVTM and ANQGSEA. The CDR3 sequence is 17 residues long. Written as DNA, the CDR3 is TGCAGCGTTCTAAGTCGCCCCGGGACAGGGCGAGGCACTGAAGCTTTCTTT. Translated, it gives CSVLSRPGTGRGTEAFF.

J is TRBJ2-5 and V is TRBV25-1, with D perhaps TRBD1 or TRBD2 (5 bases each). Germline CDR1 is MGHDK and CDR2 is SYGVNS. The V end lost 8 bases, the J end lost 3 bases, and 10 bases lay between the germline ends. This CDR3 has 12 amino acids. CDR3 sequence: CASGRGEETQYF. The CDR3 DNA reads TGTGCCAGCGGTCGGGGCGAAGAGACCCAGTACTTC.

The V call is TRBV7-9, the J call TRBJ2-1; D is perhaps TRBD1 or TRBD2 (5 bases each). The CDR3 totals 11 residues. Germline V gene lookup returns CDR1 SEHNR and CDR2 FQNEAQ (reference sequence). V lost 5 bases to trimming and J lost 11 bases, with 10 bases between them. The DNA for the CDR3 is TGTGCCAGCAGCCCCCGGGACCAGCAGTTCTTC. As protein: CASSPRDQQFF.

The rearrangement links TRBV30 to TRBJ2-1; 7 bases agree with TRBD2. This CDR3 contains 13 residues. The junction had 8 bases not matched to a gene; V was cut back by 4 bases and J by 8 bases. CDR1 and CDR2 (germline): GTSNPN, SVGIG (reference sequence). The CDR3 nucleotides are TGTGCCTGGACAACTGTGGGAGGGCATGAGCAGTTCTTC. Amino acids: CAWTTVGGHEQFF.

In nucleotides, the CDR3 is TGTGCCACCAGCAGAGATCCGGGACAGAACACCGGGGAGCTGTTTTTT. This codes for CATSRDPGQNTGELFF. The chain joins TRBV15 to TRBJ2-2; D might be TRBD1 (6 bases). CDR1 is LNHNV, CDR2 YYDKDF, per germline (reference sequence). The V end was cut by 0 bases, the J end by 1 base, with 9 bases between. The CDR3 runs to 16 residues.

CDR3 sequence: CASRLWDSLTDTQYF. In nucleotides, the CDR3 is TGCGCCAGCAGATTGTGGGACTCTCTCACAGATACGCAGTATTTT. The rearrangement links TRBV5-1 to TRBJ2-3; D possibly corresponds to TRBD2 (6 bases). CDR1 SGHRS and CDR2 YFSETQ come from the germline V gene. The CDR3 contains 15 residues. Trimming pared 5 bases from V and 2 bases from J, leaving 15 bases between.

The chain carries TRBV28 and TRBJ2-1, with 7 bases lining up with TRBD1. The CDR3 is 14 amino acids. J lost 7 bases, V lost 3 bases, and 6 bases had no gene match. Germline CDR1 MDHEN, CDR2 SYDVKM. CDR3 sequence reads: CASSLPLRGNEQFF. CDR3 coding DNA: TGTGCCAGCAGTTTGCCACTCAGGGGGAATGAGCAGTTCTTC.

The chain carries TRBV19 and TRBJ1-5; D may be TRBD1 (6 bases). CDR1 and CDR2 (germline): LNHDA, SQIVND (reference sequence). V gave up 3 bases and J gave up 4 bases, with 10 bases separating them. The CDR3 loop spans 14 amino acids. The CDR3 nucleotides read TGTGCCAGTAGTATTCGACAGGTTAATCAGCCCCAGCATTTT. Protein: CASSIRQVNQPQHF. The entire variable domain, with the rest obtained from reference TRBV19 and TRBJ1-5, is as follows: DGGITQSPKYLFRKEGQNVTLSCEQNLNHDAMYWYRQDPGQGLRLIYYSQIVNDFQKGDIAEGYSVSREKKESFPLTVTSAQKNPTAFYLCASSIRQVNQPQHFGDGTRLSIL.

This chain links TRBV5-6 with TRBJ2-3; D is ambiguous. The CDR3 is 15 residues long. Per germline, CDR1 SGHDT and CDR2 YYEEEE. Trimming removed 2 bases from V and 2 bases from J, with 12 bases in between. The CDR3 nucleotides read TGTGCCAGCAGCTTATTACAGTTGTTCACAGATACGCAGTATTTT. It translates to CASSLLQLFTDTQYF.

This chain links TRBV27 with TRBJ1-3; D possibly corresponds to TRBD1 (6 bases). The CDR3 runs 14 residues. Germline CDR1 and CDR2: MNHEY and SMNVEV (reference sequence). V gave up 6 bases and J gave up 2 bases, with 11 bases separating them. CDR3 residues: CASSLTGPGNTIYF. The CDR3 nucleotides read TGTGCCAGCAGCCTGACAGGCCCTGGAAACACCATATATTTT.

A single count supports this clone. The chain links TRBV7-9 to TRBJ1-2; D possibly corresponds to TRBD1 (5 bases). Trimming took 5 bases from V and 6 from J, leaving 10 bases between them. Germline CDR1 reads SEHNR; CDR2 reads FQNEAQ (reference sequence). The CDR3 is 12 residues long. The CDR3, as DNA: TGTGCCAGCAGCCCCCAGGGCCATGGCTACACCTTC. This gives the protein CASSPQGHGYTF.

As concerns this clone: The sample carries other DNA sequences with the same CDR3. The V call is TRBV11-2, the J call TRBJ2-7; D remains unclear. Trimming shortened V by 0 bases and J by 6 bases, and 0 bases separated the two germline ends. This CDR3 spans 10 amino acids. The germline V gene encodes CDR1 SGHAT and CDR2 FQNNGV. The CDR3 protein is CASSLDEQYF. CDR3 bases: TGTGCCAGCAGCTTAGACGAGCAGTACTTC.

This clone was counted once. The rearrangement links TRBV23-1 to TRBJ2-7; D tentatively reads TRBD1 or TRBD2 (5 bases each). TRBV23-1 qualifies as an ORF whose function is uncertain. CDR3 length: 15 residues. Trimming shortened V by 2 bases and J by 3 bases, and 14 bases separated the two germline ends. The DNA for the CDR3 is TGCGCCAGCAGTCAAGAGGGGCTCATAATCTACGAGCAGTACTTC. Translation gives CASSQEGLIIYEQYF.

The CDR3 spells CASSLAPSSGYNEQFF. Written as DNA, the CDR3 is TGTGCCAGCAGCTTAGCGCCGTCTAGCGGATACAATGAGCAGTTCTTC. The chain employs TRBV7-2 and TRBJ2-1; TRBD2 aligns across 7 bases. The length of the CDR3 is 16 residues. V was pared by 0 bases and J by 4 bases, with 6 bases of the junction left unmatched. The germline CDR1 and CDR2 sequences are SGHTA and FQGNSA. Complete variable domain (other parts from reference TRBV7-2 and TRBJ2-1): GAGVSQSPSNKVTEKGKDVELRCDPISGHTALYWYRQSLGQGLEFLIYFQGNSAPDKSGLPSDRFSAERTGGSVSTLTIQRTQQEDSAVYLCASSLAPSSGYNEQFFGPGTRLTVL.

The gene calls are TRBV27 and TRBJ1-2; D is unresolved. The germline V and J ends were trimmed by 8 bases and 5 bases, with 15 bases remaining between them. The CDR3 spans 13 residues. Germline lookup yields CDR1 MNHEY and CDR2 SMNVEV (reference sequence). In DNA form, the CDR3 reads TGTGCCAGCTCACCCACCACTACTTATGGCTACACCTTC. Encoded protein: CASSPTTTYGYTF.

This rearrangement joins TRBV7-9 to TRBJ2-1; tentative D call: TRBD2 (6 bases). Germline V gene lookup returns CDR1 SEHNR and CDR2 FQNEAQ (reference sequence). The CDR3 has 12 residues. Trimming pared 1 base from V and 10 bases from J, leaving 8 bases between. The CDR3 region is CASSLGLVEQFF. The CDR3 DNA reads as TGTGCCAGCAGCTTAGGACTAGTCGAGCAGTTCTTC.

The V call is TRBV4-1, the J call TRBJ1-4; D unclear. Trimming pared 4 bases from V and 8 bases from J, leaving 17 bases between. The CDR3 spans 15 residues. Per the germline V gene, CDR1 is MGHRA and CDR2 is YSYEKL. This chain's CDR3 is CASSPLPAAGEKLFF. The CDR3 DNA is TGCGCCAGCAGCCCCCTCCCGGCGGCGGGGGAAAAACTGTTTTTT.

The chain is built from TRBV10-3 and TRBJ1-1, with 7 bases lining up with TRBD1. The germline V gene has CDR1 ENHRY and CDR2 SYGVKD. This CDR3 is built from 13 residues. The V segment lost 10 bases and the J segment 1 base; nucleotides outside the gene matches: 6. In nucleotides, the CDR3 is TGTGCCACAGGGGGACAATGGAACACTGAAGCTTTCTTT. This translates into CATGGQWNTEAFF.

The rearrangement uses TRBV28 and TRBJ2-5; 8 bases align to TRBD1. The germline CDR1 and CDR2 sequences are MDHEN and SYDVKM. This CDR3 contains 15 residues. J gave up 1 base and V 6 bases, and 7 bases lay outside the gene matches. The CDR3 DNA follows: TGTGCCAGCAGACCAGAAGACAGGGGCCAAGAGACCCAGTACTTC. As protein: CASRPEDRGQETQYF.

The rearrangement joins TRBV6-6 to TRBJ1-2; the D gene is possibly TRBD1 (5 bases). V gave up 2 bases and J gave up 4 bases, with 14 bases separating them. The CDR3 is 15 amino acids. Germline CDR1 and CDR2: MNHNY and SVGAGI (reference sequence). Here the CDR3 reads CASSYDGGQGYGYTF. CDR3 nucleotide sequence: TGTGCCAGCAGTTACGATGGTGGCCAGGGCTATGGCTACACCTTC.

This chain connects TRBV21-1 to TRBJ1-3; the table's TRBD1 call for D was not verified on the DNA. TRBV21-1 represents a pseudogene. The CDR3 is 15 residues long. The CDR3 here is CASSKAPGAGNTIYF. The CDR3 DNA follows: TGTGCCAGCAGCAAAGCGCCAGGGGCTGGAAACACCATATATTTT.

The rearrangement uses TRBV19 and TRBJ1-5; D not certain. Per germline, CDR1 LNHDA and CDR2 SQIVND (reference sequence). This CDR3 spans 12 amino acids. V was cut by 6 bases and J by 3 bases, with 6 bases left in between. The CDR3 DNA reads TGTGCCAGTAGGAAGCCCAATCAGCCCCAGCATTTT. Protein sequence: CASRKPNQPQHF.

The rearrangement uses TRBV5-1 and TRBJ1-3; D not certain. The ends were cut back, 1 base at V and 4 bases at J, with 9 bases in the middle. Germline lookup yields CDR1 SGHRS and CDR2 YFSETQ. The CDR3 contains 14 residues. The CDR3 loop reads CASSLSPPGNTIYF. CDR3 nucleotide sequence: TGCGCCAGCAGCTTGTCCCCCCCCGGAAACACCATATATTTT.

The chain has TRBV13 and TRBJ2-7; a weak D match, TRBD2 (6 bases). The germline V gene encodes CDR1 PRHDT and CDR2 FYEKMQ (reference sequence). CDR3 size: 14 residues. Trimming took off 7 bases at V and 3 bases at J, with 16 bases between the two ends. The CDR3 is CASTRSGTYYEQYF. CDR3 nucleotide sequence: TGTGCCAGCACTCGGTCAGGGACTTACTACGAGCAGTACTTC.